Sequencing of this T cell receptor beta chain was carried out in a study of shared clonotypes between healthy human individuals. Overall study findings and caveats: The study sampled only blood, and tissue repertoires likely differ.

The study drew all its donors from Caucasian adults living in Nashville, Tennessee. Notes on this clone: The antigen is not known.

200 to 250 ng DNA, around 30,000 T cell genomes, went into each sorted-subset replicate PCR. Profiling relied on immunoSEQ multiplex PCR, and the TCRdb table lists in-frame clones only, not all of them. The sample shows approximately 92,000 clones, 60% to 70% of them seen only once. This clonotype originated in a man aged 25 to 45 in good health. Sequencing was carried out using memory CD8+ T cells sorted from blood. Stated subset: CD45RO+ cells pooled with CCR7-negative TemRA cells.

The CDR3 coding sequence is TGTGCCAGCAGCGCCAGACTAGGACCCTACGAGCAGTACTTC. Protein: CASSARLGPYEQYF. The chain employs TRBV9 and TRBJ2-7; D possibly corresponds to TRBD2 (6 bases). Germline CDR1 SGDLS, CDR2 YYNGEE. V lost 3 bases, J lost 2 bases, and 12 bases lay in between. The CDR3 has 14 amino acids.